This TCR beta chain is from a study of monozygotic twins with inflammatory bowel disease. General study results and limits: Results did not support any single strong IBD-associated signal or clonotype.

To note about this clonotype: Its antigen is unidentified.

Researchers collected over 2 ml of blood per donor. cDNA was made in eight separate reactions per sample. TCRdb processed the 5' RACE reads again and assigns one entry to each CDR3 protein, with no DNA. Its clone listing holds about 330,000 distinct CDR3 sequences. Input material: blood. The clonotype comes from a human donor with ulcerative colitis or Crohn's disease, or a healthy co-twin of an affected twin (not recorded which).

The CDR3 loop is CASSLGAVAKNIQYF. The chain joins TRBV7-9 to TRBJ2-4. The CDR3 runs 15 residues. The V gene's germline CDR1 is SEHNR and CDR2 FQNEAQ (reference sequence). Full variable domain (remainder filled in from reference TRBV7-9 and TRBJ2-4): DTGVSQNPRHKITKRGQNVTFRCDPISEHNRLYWYRQTLGQGPEFLTYFQNEAQLEKSRLLSDRFSAERPKGSFSTLEIQRTEQGDSAMYLCASSLGAVAKNIQYFGAGTRLSVL.